A selection of T cell receptor beta chains follows, all from one sample in a study of control samples from healthy donors and cancer patients. Measured with immunoSEQ multiplex PCR; TCRdb has only the in-frame clones, and not every one. The table includes 60,000 to 95,000 clones, 89% detected once. Sequencing was carried out using PBMCs. These receptors came from a woman aged 50 to 60 with colorectal cancer. Both conserved end residues are part of each CDR3. A D gene is named only where the DNA matches it firmly. A clone size is listed for some rows: how often the clone was seen (once, few, many), or a class if it is expanded.

J: TRBJ2-5
D: TRBD2
size: NA
length: 13
V: TRBV12-3/TRBV12-4
DNA: TGTGCCAGCAGGTCCGGGACTACCGAGACCCAGTACTTC
CDR3: CASRSGTTETQYF

J: TRBJ2-2
D: NA
size: NA
length: 14
V: TRBV5-8
DNA: TGTGCCAGCAGCTTGCGGGGGCGGGACGGGGAGCTGTTTTTT
CDR3: CASSLRGRDGELFF

J: TRBJ2-1
D: TRBD1
size: NA
length: 13
V: TRBV2
DNA: TGTGCCAGCAATTACAGGGGGCTCGATGAGCAGTTCTTC
CDR3: CASNYRGLDEQFF

J: TRBJ1-4
D: NA
size: NA
length: 14
V: TRBV27
DNA: TGTGCCAGCAGTTTACAGGGGAGGAATGAAAAACTGTTTTTT
CDR3: CASSLQGRNEKLFF

J: TRBJ2-3
D: TRBD1
size: few
length: 14
V: TRBV10-3
DNA: TGTGCCATTAAGGGGGCCTTTAGCACAGATACGCAGTATTTT
CDR3: CAIKGAFSTDTQYF

J: TRBJ1-5
D: NA
size: NA
length: 12
V: TRBV28
DNA: TGTGCCACCGGCAGGGTCGGAAAGCCCCAGCATTTT
CDR3: CATGRVGKPQHF

J: TRBJ1-3
D: NA
size: NA
length: 15
V: TRBV4-1
DNA: TGCGCCAGCAGCAAAGGGTTGGCGCTAGGAAACACCATATATTTT
CDR3: CASSKGLALGNTIYF

J: TRBJ1-6
D: NA
size: NA
length: 15
V: TRBV4-3
DNA: TGCGCCAGCAGCCTTGGGGGCCTCTATAATTCACCCCTCCACTTT
CDR3: CASSLGGLYNSPLHF

J: TRBJ2-5
D: NA
size: few
length: 15
V: TRBV9
DNA: TGTGCCAGCAGCGTCGGAGGAATGCCCCGGGAGACCCAGTACTTC
CDR3: CASSVGGMPRETQYF

J: TRBJ1-6
D: TRBD1
size: NA
length: 16
V: TRBV19
DNA: TGTGCCAGTAGGAACCGGGACAGGGGGCTGGAGTCACCCCTCCACTTT
CDR3: CASRNRDRGLESPLHF

J: TRBJ1-1
D: TRBD1
size: NA
length: 15
V: TRBV5-1
DNA: TGCGCCAGCAGGAGGACAGGGGGCTGGAACACTGAAGCTTTCTTT
CDR3: CASRRTGGWNTEAFF

J: TRBJ2-6
D: NA
size: NA
length: 15
V: TRBV6-6
DNA: TGTGCCAGCAGTTACTCAGGCGCGAGGGCCAACGTCCTGACTTTC
CDR3: CASSYSGARANVLTF

J: TRBJ1-1
D: NA
size: NA
length: 13
V: TRBV3-1/TRBV3-2
DNA: TGTGCCAGCAGCCGAGGGGGGGTCACTGAAGCTTTCTTT
CDR3: CASSRGGVTEAFF

J: TRBJ1-5
D: NA
size: once
length: 13
V: TRBV28
DNA: TGTGCCAGCAGGGGGACCAGCAATCAGCCCCAGCATTTT
CDR3: CASRGTSNQPQHF

J: TRBJ1-1
D: TRBD1
size: NA
length: 15
V: TRBV7-2
DNA: TGTGCCAGCAGCCCCCAGGGGGCGCAGAACACTGAAGCTTTCTTT
CDR3: CASSPQGAQNTEAFF

J: TRBJ1-1
D: NA
size: NA
length: 13
V: TRBV10-3
DNA: TGTGCCATCAAACAGGCGGTGAATACTGAAGCTTTCTTT
CDR3: CAIKQAVNTEAFF

J: TRBJ1-1
D: NA
size: NA
length: 15
V: TRBV7-9
DNA: TGTGCCAGCAGCTTAGCTGGGGGGTCCCACACTGAAGCTTTCTTT
CDR3: CASSLAGGSHTEAFF

J: TRBJ1-6
D: NA
size: NA
length: 15
V: TRBV3-1/TRBV3-2
DNA: TGTGCCAGCAGCCAAGGGGGGGGAGGTCGGTCACCCCTCCACTTT
CDR3: CASSQGGGGRSPLHF

J: TRBJ1-6
D: NA
size: few
length: 17
V: TRBV7-2
DNA: TGTGCCAGCAGCACCCCACCGGGGACCGACTATAATTCACCCCTCCACTTT
CDR3: CASSTPPGTDYNSPLHF

J: TRBJ2-3
D: TRBD1
size: few
length: 13
V: TRBV12-3/TRBV12-4
DNA: TGTGCCAGCAGCTTCAGGGGGCAAGATACGCAGTATTTT
CDR3: CASSFRGQDTQYF

J: TRBJ2-1
D: TRBD2
size: NA
length: 14
V: TRBV20-1
DNA: TGCAGTGCTAGTAAGGGACTAGCACGCAATGAGCAGTTCTTC
CDR3: CSASKGLARNEQFF

J: TRBJ2-3
D: NA
size: NA
length: 18
V: TRBV3-1/TRBV3-2
DNA: TGTGCCAGCAGCCAATTTGCCCGAGGGGGGGGGCGTGCAGATACGCAGTATTTT
CDR3: CASSQFARGGGRADTQYF

J: TRBJ2-6
D: NA
size: NA
length: 15
V: TRBV6-5
DNA: TGTGCCAGCAGTTACCTCCAATCCGGGGCCAACGTCCTGACTTTC
CDR3: CASSYLQSGANVLTF

J: TRBJ1-1
D: TRBD1
size: NA
length: 15
V: TRBV7-2
DNA: TGTGCCAGCACCCTTTGGACAGGGGTTGGCACTGAAGCTTTCTTT
CDR3: CASTLWTGVGTEAFF

J: TRBJ1-5
D: NA
size: NA
length: 15
V: TRBV2
DNA: TGTGCCAGCAGATCTGAGACAGGCGTAAATCAGCCCCAGCATTTT
CDR3: CASRSETGVNQPQHF

J: TRBJ1-5
D: NA
size: NA
length: 15
V: TRBV19
DNA: TGTGCCAGTAGTATAGGCCAACCGGGCGGATCGCCCCAGCATTTT
CDR3: CASSIGQPGGSPQHF